The source of this T cell receptor beta chain is a study of brain T cells in children with intractable seizures. Before surgery, patients took at least one anti-epileptic drug. The method was immunoSEQ multiplex PCR; TCRdb's version includes in-frame clones alone and lacks a portion of them. The data show around 38,000 clones, more than 80% seen once. The specimen comprised peripheral blood, sampled at surgery. The origin of this receptor is a girl aged 2-10 years with tuberous sclerosis and intractable seizures.

CDR3 bases: TGTGCCAGCAGTGGGGGTCAGCCCCAGCATTTT. As protein: CASSGGQPQHF. V usage is TRBV2 and J usage is TRBJ1-5; D call uncertain. The CDR3 consists of 11 residues. Germline CDR1 is SNHLY and CDR2 is FYNNEI. V was cut by 4 bases and J by 6 bases, with 4 bases left in between.